The 5 T cell receptor beta chains below were found in one sample sequenced in a study of T cells after yellow fever vaccination. TCRdb independently ran MiXCR on the 5' RACE reads; one entry per CDR3 protein. This repertoire shows roughly 520,000 distinct CDR3 sequences, about a fifth found once; its top ten account for about 16%. The starting material was PBMCs, obtained 21 days after the first yellow fever vaccination. Receptor source: a man aged 18-30 years who received the YFV17D yellow fever vaccine.

The chain uses TRBV5-1 and TRBJ2-5, with D perhaps matching TRBD1 (5 bases). The CDR3 covers 14 residues. Germline V CDR1 and CDR2: SGHRS, YFSETQ. Trimming removed 6 bases at V and 0 bases at J, with 12 bases between. CDR3 DNA sequence: TGCGCCAGCACAGGGCCCCAGGACCAAGAGACCCAGTACTTC. Residues: CASTGPQDQETQYF.

The chain links TRBV10-3 to TRBJ1-1, with 8 bases that match TRBD1. Germline V CDR1 and CDR2: ENHRY, SYGVKD. The CDR3 totals 14 residues. The J segment lost 5 bases and the V segment lost 6 bases, leaving 8 bases of the junction unmatched. The CDR3 region is CAIREDRGWTEAFF. CDR3 coding DNA: TGTGCCATCAGGGAAGACAGGGGATGGACTGAAGCTTTCTTT.

This clonotype was observed a few times. This sequence joins TRBV7-2 and TRBJ2-3; 9 nucleotides match TRBD1. CDR1 is SGHTA, CDR2 FQGNSA, per germline. The CDR3 sequence is 15 residues long. With 5 bases clipped from V and 6 bases from J, the junction kept 9 bases outside the gene matches. The CDR3 nucleotides read TGTGCCAGCAGCGGAAACAGGGGGCGAGTGGATACGCAGTATTTT. Translating gives CASSGNRGRVDTQYF.

This clonotype was seen ten or more times. The chain combines TRBV7-2 with TRBJ1-2; no reliable D call. V lost 6 bases and J 2 bases, leaving 22 bases between the germline ends. The CDR3 is 17 residues long. The germline V gene has CDR1 SGHTA and CDR2 FQGNSA. In DNA, the CDR3 is TGTGCCAGCAGACCCCCGAGCACAGTGGTTTTGAACTATGGCTACACCTTC. It translates to CASRPPSTVVLNYGYTF.

The chain links TRBV7-8 to TRBJ2-2; 13 positions agree with TRBD2. Germline trimming cut 4 bases from V and 0 bases from J; bases unmatched to any gene: 5. The CDR3 has 18 amino acids. The germline CDR1 and CDR2 sequences are SGHVS and FQNEAQ. CDR3 bases: TGTGCCAGCAGCTCGGGACTAGCGGGAACCTCGAACACCGGGGAGCTGTTTTTT. It specifies CASSSGLAGTSNTGELFF.